The T cell receptor (beta chain) described here comes from a study of blood T cell repertoires in COVID-19. Study-wide context: The analysed material was cDNA or gDNA that came from T cells, B-cell-depleted T cells, or PBMCs.

In this sample, this clone turned up once. Between the trimmed V and J ends, which lost 4 bases and 7 bases, there was a span of 14 bases. CDR1 and CDR2 (germline): SNHLY, FYNNEI. There are 14 residues in the CDR3. Sequencing was performed with immunoSEQ multiplex PCR; in TCRdb, only in-frame clones are kept and a portion is missing. Among roughly 160,000 clones, approximately 86% were seen once, and the ten largest hold 0.45% to 0.6%. Sequenced sample: peripheral blood. The chain carries TRBV2 and TRBJ1-5, with D possibly TRBD1 on 6 matching bases. The receptor was derived from a man in his 60s with COVID-19, enrolled during active disease. The CDR3 bases are TGTGCCAGCAGTGGACAGGCAAAAGGCCAGCCCCAGCATTTT. It translates to CASSGQAKGQPQHF. Full variable domain (outside the CDR3, taken from reference TRBV2 and TRBJ1-5): EPEVTQTPSHQVTQMGQEVILRCVPISNHLYFYWYRQILGQKVEFLVSFYNNEISEKSEIFDDQFSVERPDGSNFTLKIRSTKLEDSAMYFCASSGQAKGQPQHFGDGTRLSIL.